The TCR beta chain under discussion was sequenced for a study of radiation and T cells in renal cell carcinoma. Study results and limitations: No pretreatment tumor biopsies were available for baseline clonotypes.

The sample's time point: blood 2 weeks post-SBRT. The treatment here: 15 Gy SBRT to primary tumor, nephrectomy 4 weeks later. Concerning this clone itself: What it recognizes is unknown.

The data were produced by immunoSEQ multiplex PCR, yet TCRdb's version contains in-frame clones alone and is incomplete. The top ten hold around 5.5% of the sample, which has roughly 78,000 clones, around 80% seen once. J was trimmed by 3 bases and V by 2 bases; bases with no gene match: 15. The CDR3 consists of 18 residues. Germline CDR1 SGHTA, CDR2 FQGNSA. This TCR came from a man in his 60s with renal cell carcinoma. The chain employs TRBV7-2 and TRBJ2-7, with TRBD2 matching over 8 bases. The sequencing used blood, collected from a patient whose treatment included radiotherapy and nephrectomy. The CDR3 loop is CASSLSLQRETLSYEQYF. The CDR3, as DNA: TGTGCCAGCAGCTTAAGTCTCCAGCGGGAGACACTCAGCTACGAGCAGTACTTC.